This passage covers 16 T cell receptor beta chains from one sample sequenced in a study of somatic mutations in cytotoxic T cells in rheumatoid arthritis (TCRdb year 2017). Libraries were built with the immunoSEQ multiplex PCR assay. TCRdb provides this immuneACCESS table in a form limited to in-frame rearrangements. Some clones are lacking; in checked studies, under half of them reflect an unresolved V gene, and why the rest are absent is not known. The table for this sample lists 6,800 or so clones; around 90% of them were counted only once. The top ten clonotypes cover roughly 15% of the sample. Sequencing used CD8+ T cells sorted from blood. Receptor source: a man aged 40-50 years with rheumatoid arthritis.

The gene calls are TRBV6-5 and TRBJ1-5; a weak D match, TRBD1 (5 bases). This CDR3 contains 15 residues. Germline values: CDR1 MNHEY, CDR2 SVGAGI. V was cut by 4 bases and J by 0 bases, with 10 bases left in between. CDR3 loop: CASSFLTDSNQPQHF. In DNA form, the CDR3 reads TGTGCCAGCAGTTTCTTGACAGATAGCAATCAGCCCCAGCATTTT.

The V gene is TRBV27, the J gene TRBJ1-2; no definite D call. V lost 2 bases to trimming and J lost 3 bases, with 7 bases between them. The CDR3 consists of 13 residues. Germline V gives CDR1 MNHEY, CDR2 SMNVEV (reference sequence). DNA of the CDR3: TGTGCCAGCAGTTTAGGGGAGCACTATGGCTACACCTTC. Residues: CASSLGEHYGYTF.

V is TRBV7-9 and J is TRBJ2-7; D gene uncertain. Trimming took 5 bases from V and 6 from J, leaving 14 bases between them. Germline V CDR1 and CDR2: SEHNR, FQNEAQ (reference sequence). The length of the CDR3 is 13 residues. DNA of the CDR3: TGTGCCAGCAGCCCGGTCGTTCATTCCGAGCAGTACTTC. Translating gives CASSPVVHSEQYF. Full variable domain (outside the CDR3, taken from reference TRBV7-9 and TRBJ2-7): DTGVSQNPRHKITKRGQNVTFRCDPISEHNRLYWYRQTLGQGPEFLTYFQNEAQLEKSRLLSDRFSAERPKGSFSTLEIQRTEQGDSAMYLCASSPVVHSEQYFGPGTRLTVT.

This sequence joins TRBV19 and TRBJ2-1; TRBD2 might be the D (5 bases). The V end was cut by 7 bases, the J end by 7 bases, with 17 bases between. The CDR3 loop spans 14 amino acids. In germline, CDR1 is LNHDA, CDR2 SQIVND (reference sequence). The CDR3 nucleotides are TGTGCCAGTAAGCGGACCGACTACATGAATGAGCAGTTCTTC. The encoded protein is CASKRTDYMNEQFF.

This chain links TRBV7-9 with TRBJ2-5, with D perhaps TRBD1 (5 bases). The length of the CDR3 is 13 residues. CDR1 is SEHNR, CDR2 FQNEAQ, per germline (reference sequence). V was cut by 4 bases and J by 3 bases, with 9 bases left in between. The CDR3 is CASSSTTEETQYF. The CDR3 DNA follows: TGTGCCAGCAGCTCTACGACAGAAGAGACCCAGTACTTC.

The chain uses TRBV6-5 and TRBJ2-6; D remains unclear. Germline loops: CDR1 MNHEY, CDR2 SVGAGI. This CDR3 contains 15 residues. The CDR3 DNA reads as TGTGCTTCGAGAAACCATGCGACTGGGGCCAACGTCCTGACTTTC. Protein: CASRNHATGANVLTF.

This clone was counted a few times. The J gene is TRBJ1-1, the V gene TRBV7-9; D gene uncertain. Trimming cost V 3 bases and J 7 bases, with 6 bases left between them. The germline gives CDR1 SEHNR, CDR2 FQNEAQ (reference sequence). CDR3 length: 11 amino acids. The CDR3 nucleotides read TGTGCCAGCAGCTTTTCGGGTGAAGCTTTCTTT. Translated: CASSFSGEAFF.

This clone was seen just once. The rearrangement joins TRBV6-5 to TRBJ1-1, with 8 bases fitting TRBD1. Germline V CDR1 and CDR2: MNHEY, SVGAGI. The CDR3 contains 15 residues. J was trimmed by 5 bases and V by 2 bases; bases with no gene match: 7. CDR3 in amino acids: CASSYATGGGTEAFF. For the CDR3, the DNA is TGTGCCAGCAGTTACGCTACAGGGGGTGGGACTGAAGCTTTCTTT.

The table lists this clone with a few counts. The chain links TRBV15 to TRBJ1-2; the match to TRBD1 covers 8 bases. Germline assignment: CDR1 LNHNV and CDR2 YYDKDF (reference sequence). CDR3 length: 17 residues. Trimming took 3 bases from V and 2 from J; bases not matched to a gene: 11. The CDR3 DNA reads TGTGCCACCAGCAGGGCGGGGACAGGTCATTCCAACTATGGCTACACCTTC. Translated: CATSRAGTGHSNYGYTF.

V gene TRBV11-2 combines with J gene TRBJ2-5, with D tentatively TRBD1 (6 bases). Germline V gene lookup returns CDR1 SGHAT and CDR2 FQNNGV. Trimming took off 5 bases at V and 0 bases at J, with 10 bases between the two ends. The CDR3 contains 14 residues. This chain's CDR3 is CASSNTGNQETQYF. CDR3 nucleotide sequence: TGTGCCAGCAGCAATACAGGGAACCAAGAGACCCAGTACTTC.

This chain uses TRBV28 with TRBJ1-5; D gene ambiguous. Trimming left V 7 bases short and J 2 bases short, with 15 bases between. This CDR3 comprises 15 residues. Germline V CDR1 and CDR2: MDHEN, SYDVKM. CDR3 sequence: CASTPRRGGNQPQHF. In DNA, the CDR3 is TGTGCCAGCACCCCTCGGCGGGGAGGCAATCAGCCCCAGCATTTT.

V gene TRBV2 combines with J gene TRBJ2-1, with D perhaps matching TRBD1 (6 bases). V gave up 6 bases and J gave up 6 bases, with 12 bases separating them. The CDR3 has 13 residues. Germline values: CDR1 SNHLY, CDR2 FYNNEI. The CDR3 DNA follows: TGTGCCAGCAGCCTCACAGGGACCAATGAGCAGTTCTTC. Translating gives CASSLTGTNEQFF.

A remark on this clone: One end of the junction does not line up with germline, which may come from a read error. The V call is TRBV7-3, the J call TRBJ2-3, with TRBD2 matching over 14 bases. Germline V gene lookup returns CDR1 SGHTA and CDR2 FQGTGA. This CDR3 contains 17 residues. The CDR3 DNA reads TGTGCCAGCAGCTTAGGGACTAGCGGGGGATTCACAGATGCGCAGTATTTT. Its translation: CASSLGTSGGFTDAQYF.

This sequence joins TRBV7-8 and TRBJ2-1; D remains ambiguous. V lost 3 bases and J 4 bases, leaving 13 bases between the germline ends. CDR1 SGHVS and CDR2 FQNEAQ come from the germline V gene. This CDR3 is built from 15 residues. The CDR3 DNA sequence: TGTGCCAGCAGCTTTTCAGGCGAAAATTACAATGAGCAGTTCTTC. This codes for CASSFSGENYNEQFF.

V and J are TRBV6-5 and TRBJ2-2, with D perhaps matching TRBD2 (6 bases). V gave up 10 bases and J gave up 8 bases, with 20 bases separating them. The CDR3 consists of 14 residues. CDR1 and CDR2 from the germline V gene are MNHEY and SVGAGI. For the CDR3, the DNA is TGTGCCATTAGAGGGGACTCCTGGACAGGGGAGCTGTTTTTT. As protein: CAIRGDSWTGELFF.

This clone turned up a few times. The rearrangement joins TRBV13 to TRBJ2-1, with 7 nucleotides matching TRBD2. CDR3 length: 16 amino acids. Unmatched junction bases numbered 7, after V lost 3 bases and J lost 2 bases. Germline lookup yields CDR1 PRHDT and CDR2 FYEKMQ (reference sequence). The CDR3 protein is CASSFLAGVTYNEQFF. CDR3 sequence (DNA): TGTGCCAGCAGCTTCCTGGCGGGGGTAACCTACAATGAGCAGTTCTTC.